This TCR beta chain originates from a study of blood T cell repertoires in COVID-19. Ages ranged from about 18 to 89 years, with residence in approximately 23 US areas. Method: immunoSEQ multiplex PCR; TCRdb's copy keeps in-frame clones and lacks some. In the table there are around 250,000 clones, over 75% of which are singletons. The sequence was obtained from a woman aged 40 to 50 who had been exposed to COVID-19. Sample: PBMCs or T cells enriched from blood (not recorded which).

The CDR3 coding sequence is TGTGCCAGCAGCTTACGGGACAGGGGAAGCTCCTACAATGAGCAGTTCTTC. Translating gives CASSLRDRGSSYNEQFF. The chain carries TRBV7-3 and TRBJ2-1, with 10 bases that match TRBD1. V lost 2 bases to trimming and J lost 0 bases; unmatched junction nucleotides: 4. The CDR3 runs to 17 residues. CDR1 is SGHTA, CDR2 FQGTGA, per germline. The full variable domain, completed using reference TRBV7-3 and TRBJ2-1, is GAGVSQTPSNKVTEKGKYVELRCDPISGHTALYWYRQSLGQGPEFLIYFQGTGAADDSGLPNDRFFAVRPEGSVSTLKIQRTERGDSAVYLCASSLRDRGSSYNEQFFGPGTRLTVL.